Listed below are T cell receptor beta chains from one sample, sequenced in a study of blood T cells in healthy people across ages. TCRdb passed the 5' RACE reads through MiXCR, listing each CDR3 protein once. Of 700,000 to 900,000 distinct CDR3 sequences in the sample, roughly 53% were seen once. Sequencing was performed on blood. The receptors shown here come from a man older than 75 in good health. CDR3s include the opening cysteine and the closing phenylalanine or tryptophan. Each record gives: V gene, CDR3 length, J gene, clone size, CDR3 protein. A row's size may be missing; if present it is once, few, many or a size class.

V: TRBV5-5
length: 15
J: TRBJ1-4
size: -
CDR3: CASSPGPASDEKLFF

V: TRBV20-1
length: 14
J: TRBJ1-1
size: -
CDR3: CSARAGTVNTEAFF

V: TRBV25-1
length: 15
J: -
size: -
CDR3: CASSEGQGLVETQYF

V: TRBV20-1
length: 14
J: -
size: -
CDR3: CSATEQGARYEQYF

V: TRBV5-5
length: 16
J: TRBJ2-1
size: -
CDR3: CASTPGLGGNHNEQFF

V: TRBV5-1
length: 15
J: TRBJ2-1
size: -
CDR3: CASSGGGTGGNEQFF

V: TRBV10-3
length: 14
J: TRBJ2-1
size: -
CDR3: CAISRTSVSNEQFF

V: TRBV6-2/TRBV6-3
length: 14
J: TRBJ2-7
size: -
CDR3: CASSGTVMAYEQYF

V: TRBV6-5
length: 17
J: TRBJ2-7
size: -
CDR3: CASSYQISGSYSYEQYF

V: TRBV6-5
length: 15
J: TRBJ2-4
size: -
CDR3: CASTAMDGAKNIQYF

V: TRBV6-5
length: 11
J: TRBJ1-2
size: -
CDR3: CASSYKGGYTF

V: TRBV6-6
length: 17
J: TRBJ2-3
size: -
CDR3: CASRPGFRDRGADTQYF

V: TRBV10-3
length: 15
J: TRBJ2-1
size: -
CDR3: CAIRATSGRGNEQFF

V: TRBV14
length: 12
J: TRBJ1-2
size: few
CDR3: CASSLGLYGYTF

V: TRBV29-1
length: 14
J: TRBJ1-1
size: -
CDR3: CSVGGRMGNTEAFF

V: TRBV27
length: 16
J: TRBJ2-7
size: -
CDR3: CACSPLAGGFSYEQYF

V: TRBV24-1
length: 16
J: TRBJ1-2
size: once
CDR3: CATSDSTGTGGAGYTF

V: TRBV20-1
length: 13
J: TRBJ2-3
size: many
CDR3: CSASDGPPDTQYF

V: TRBV3-1
length: 15
J: TRBJ1-2
size: many
CDR3: CASSQDPQGTYGYTF

V: TRBV30
length: 12
J: TRBJ2-7
size: -
CDR3: CAWSMRGYEQYF

V: TRBV6-5
length: 14
J: TRBJ2-3
size: few
CDR3: CASSGTGGHRYAYF

V: TRBV10-3
length: 14
J: TRBJ2-1
size: -
CDR3: CAISESVGGGQQFF

V: TRBV29-1
length: 14
J: TRBJ2-1
size: -
CDR3: CSVEEQVPYNEQFF

V: TRBV7-9
length: 14
J: -
size: -
CDR3: CASSLPGPTYEQYF

V: TRBV4-1
length: 16
J: TRBJ2-7
size: -
CDR3: CASSQADYTSSYEQYF

V: TRBV29-1
length: 13
J: TRBJ2-5
size: few
CDR3: CSVVGGREETQYF

V: TRBV7-6
length: 16
J: TRBJ1-4
size: -
CDR3: CASTAGPFATNEKLFF

V: TRBV6-2/TRBV6-3
length: 12
J: TRBJ2-3
size: -
CDR3: CASRWAGAYAYF

V: TRBV12-3/TRBV12-4
length: 15
J: TRBJ2-7
size: -
CDR3: CASSPTGSSSLEQYF

V: TRBV6-5
length: 13
J: TRBJ2-4
size: few
CDR3: CASRAPGGDIQYF

V: TRBV7-8
length: 15
J: TRBJ2-3
size: -
CDR3: CASSLGAGGGDTQYF

V: TRBV6-1
length: 14
J: TRBJ2-7
size: -
CDR3: CASSIKTEPYEQYF

V: TRBV2
length: 12
J: TRBJ2-2
size: few
CDR3: CASSVGTGELFF

V: TRBV6-1
length: 17
J: TRBJ2-7
size: few
CDR3: CASSRYFQAGFSYEQYF

V: TRBV18
length: 16
J: TRBJ2-1
size: once
CDR3: CASSQPGTSGWNEQFF

V: TRBV7-2
length: 15
J: TRBJ1-6
size: few
CDR3: CASSLVRAYNSPLHF

V: TRBV12-3/TRBV12-4
length: 17
J: TRBJ1-2
size: few
CDR3: CASSFFLDRAKNYGYTF

V: TRBV7-3
length: 15
J: TRBJ2-1
size: many
CDR3: CASSYARSSYNEQFF

V: TRBV27
length: 14
J: TRBJ2-1
size: few
CDR3: CASSPGLAGYEQFF

V: TRBV7-2
length: 12
J: TRBJ2-1
size: many
CDR3: CASSLVGRDQFF

V: TRBV20-1
length: 13
J: TRBJ2-7
size: -
CDR3: CSAPTGDPRGQYF

V: TRBV5-6
length: 18
J: TRBJ2-1
size: -
CDR3: CASSLEGGSGLSYNEQFF